Below, 9 T cell receptor beta chains from the same sample are listed, as sequenced in a study of response to subunit inactivated influenza vaccine. TCRdb re-analysed the RT-PCR reads in MiXCR, keeping a single row per CDR3 protein. The table shows roughly 290,000 distinct CDR3 sequences, with about a fifth occurring only once. The sequences come from PBMCs from blood, collected about 20 months after vaccination. The receptor source for this set is a man in his fifties or sixties who received an inactivated influenza vaccine.

The chain has TRBV2 and TRBJ1-5, with TRBD1 matching over 7 bases. Germline V gene sequence: CDR1 SNHLY, CDR2 FYNNEI. J was trimmed by 6 bases and V by 4 bases; bases with no gene match: 12. The CDR3 loop spans 16 amino acids. Here the CDR3 reads CASSAVPGQKIQPQHF. DNA of the CDR3: TGTGCCAGCAGTGCTGTGCCGGGACAGAAGATTCAGCCCCAGCATTTT.

A few counts support this clonotype. The rearrangement links TRBV5-1 to TRBJ1-3; a possible D gene is TRBD1 (5 bases). Germline assignment: CDR1 SGHRS and CDR2 YFSETQ. The CDR3 has 15 amino acids. The germline V and J ends were trimmed by 0 bases and 2 bases, with 9 bases remaining between them. The CDR3 DNA follows: TGCGCCAGCAGCTTGGCCACGACAGCTGGAAACACCATATATTTT. Translating it yields CASSLATTAGNTIYF.

This clonotype came up a few times. The CDR3 loop reads CASSLWGYEGTEAFF. CDR3 bases: TGTGCCAGCAGTTTATGGGGATATGAGGGCACTGAAGCTTTCTTT. The rearrangement links TRBV12-3 or TRBV12-4 to TRBJ1-1, with D unresolved. V lost 2 bases, J lost 4 bases, and 14 bases lay in between. This CDR3 region has 15 residues.

A few counts support this clonotype. This chain joins TRBV4-1 and TRBJ1-2, with D possibly matching TRBD1 (5 bases). V shed 0 bases and J shed 6 bases, with 17 bases lying between them. Germline lookup yields CDR1 MGHRA and CDR2 YSYEKL. The CDR3 covers 16 residues. The CDR3: CASSQEAQGLRDGYTF. In nucleotides, the CDR3 is TGCGCCAGCAGCCAAGAAGCTCAGGGCCTCAGGGATGGCTACACCTTC.

This clonotype was seen a handful of times. The chain is built from TRBV5-1 and TRBJ2-7; tentative D call: TRBD1 (6 bases). The germline gives CDR1 SGHRS, CDR2 YFSETQ. The CDR3 spans 14 residues. The V and J ends lost 2 bases and 1 base respectively, with 10 bases between them. For the CDR3, the DNA is TGCGCCAGCAGCTTCTTCACAGGGTCCTACGAGCAGTACTTC. This gives the protein CASSFFTGSYEQYF.

As to this clonotype: This may arise from a read error, as a much more abundant clone is one base away. Here the CDR3 DNA reads TGTGCCGGCAGACCCGGATCGGATCCTAATAATTCACCCCTCCACTTT. Encoded protein: CAGRPGSDPNNSPLHF. The chain carries TRBV12-3 or TRBV12-4 and TRBJ1-6; D ambiguous. The CDR3 has 16 residues.

The rearrangement uses TRBV28 and TRBJ1-4; D unclear. V shed 6 bases and J shed 0 bases, with 11 bases lying between them. Germline V gene sequence: CDR1 MDHEN, CDR2 SYDVKM. The CDR3 contains 15 residues. For the CDR3, the DNA is TGTGCCAGCAGCTTCTCAGCTGCAACTAATGAAAAACTGTTTTTT. Translating it yields CASSFSAATNEKLFF.

This clonotype came up a few times. The chain carries TRBV7-8 and TRBJ2-1, with D possibly TRBD1 on 5 matching bases. This CDR3 spans 16 amino acids. CDR1 and CDR2 from the germline V gene are SGHVS and FQNEAQ. V was clipped by 1 base and J by 5 bases, with 15 bases between them. The CDR3 spells CASSLVGASSHNEQFF. CDR3 nucleotides: TGTGCCAGCAGCTTAGTAGGGGCTAGTTCACACAATGAGCAGTTCTTC.

This clonotype was observed a handful of times. Here the CDR3 reads CASSVVPGRMNTEAFF. CDR3 coding DNA: TGTGCCAGCAGCGTCGTTCCGGGCAGGATGAACACTGAAGCTTTCTTT. V gene TRBV12-3 or TRBV12-4 combines with J gene TRBJ1-1; D not resolved. This CDR3 is 16 amino acids long. Trimming left V 6 bases short and J 0 bases short, with 17 bases between.